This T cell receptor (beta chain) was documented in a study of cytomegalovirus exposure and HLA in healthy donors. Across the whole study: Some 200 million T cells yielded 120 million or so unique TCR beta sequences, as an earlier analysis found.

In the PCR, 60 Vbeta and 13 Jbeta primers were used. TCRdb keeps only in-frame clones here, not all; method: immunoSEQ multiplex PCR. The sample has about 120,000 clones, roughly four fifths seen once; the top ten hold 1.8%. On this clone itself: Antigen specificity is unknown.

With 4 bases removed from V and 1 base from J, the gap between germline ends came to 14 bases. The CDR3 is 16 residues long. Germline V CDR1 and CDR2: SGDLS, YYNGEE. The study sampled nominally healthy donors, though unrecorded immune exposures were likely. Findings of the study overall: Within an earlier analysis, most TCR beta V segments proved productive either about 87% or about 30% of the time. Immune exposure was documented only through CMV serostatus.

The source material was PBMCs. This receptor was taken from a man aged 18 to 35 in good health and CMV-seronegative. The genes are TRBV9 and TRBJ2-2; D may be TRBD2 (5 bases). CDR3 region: CASSPPGGLNTGELFF. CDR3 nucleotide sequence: TGTGCCAGCAGCCCCCCTGGAGGTCTGAACACCGGGGAGCTGTTTTTT.